One and the same sample provided the 20 T cell receptor beta chains below, sequenced in a study of CD8 T cells in Susac syndrome. Random hexamers were used to reverse transcribe 0.5 to 1 ug of RNA. MiXCR was run by TCRdb on the immunoSEQ multiplex PCR reads, yielding one entry per CDR3 protein. The sample includes 150,000 to 190,000 distinct CDR3 sequences, approximately 94% of them seen just once. Sequencing was performed on CD8+ T cells from PBMCs. All receptors derive from a human donor with multiple sclerosis.

This clonotype was counted a few times. V and J are TRBV3-1 and TRBJ2-7; no clear D. Germline CDR1 and CDR2: LGHDT and YNNKEL (reference sequence). Between the trimmed V and J ends, which lost 1 base and 2 bases, there was a span of 3 bases. The CDR3 has 12 residues. The CDR3 here is CASSQVAYEQYF. The CDR3 DNA reads TGTGCCAGCAGCCAAGTTGCCTACGAGCAGTACTTC.

V and J are TRBV7-8 and TRBJ1-5, with D possibly being TRBD1 (5 bases). Germline values: CDR1 SGHVS, CDR2 FQNEAQ. V was trimmed by 3 bases and J by 3 bases, leaving 9 bases between them. The CDR3 sequence is 14 residues long. The CDR3 here is CASSFPGNNQPQHF. CDR3 sequence (DNA): TGTGCCAGCAGCTTTCCAGGGAACAATCAGCCCCAGCATTTT.

The chain employs TRBV20-1 and TRBJ1-5; the D gene is possibly TRBD1 (5 bases). The CDR3 runs to 13 residues. V was trimmed by 2 bases and J by 8 bases, leaving 13 bases between them. The germline V gene has CDR1 DFQATT and CDR2 SNEGSKA (reference sequence). CDR3 region: CSARSLGDKPQHF. The CDR3 nucleotides read TGCAGTGCTAGAAGTTTGGGGGATAAGCCCCAGCATTTT.

The chain combines TRBV20-1 with TRBJ2-7; 12 bases fit TRBD1. Unmatched junction bases numbered 12, after V lost 0 bases and J lost 0 bases. The germline V gene encodes CDR1 DFQATT and CDR2 SNEGSKA (reference sequence). This CDR3 has 19 amino acids. The CDR3 nucleotides read TGCAGTGCTAGAGACCACTCGGGACAGGGGGCAATAAGCTCCTACGAGCAGTACTTC. This gives the protein CSARDHSGQGAISSYEQYF.

This chain connects TRBV18 to TRBJ1-2; D call uncertain. V lost 1 base to trimming and J lost 4 bases, with 13 bases between them. The CDR3 sequence is 15 residues long. Looked up from germline, CDR1 is KGHSH and CDR2 is LQKENI. The CDR3 region is CASSPLASGFYGYTF. The CDR3, as DNA: TGTGCCAGCTCACCACTAGCGAGTGGATTCTATGGCTACACCTTC.

The chain has TRBV7-9 and TRBJ1-5, with unresolved D. This CDR3 region has 12 residues. V lost 5 bases to trimming and J lost 6 bases, with 8 bases between them. Germline V gives CDR1 SEHNR, CDR2 FQNEAQ (reference sequence). CDR3 nucleotide sequence: TGTGCCAGCAGCGAGGGTAGTCAGCCCCAGCATTTT. It codes for CASSEGSQPQHF.

The rearrangement uses TRBV5-4 and TRBJ1-1; the D is unclear. CDR1 and CDR2 from the germline V gene are SGHNT and YYREEE (reference sequence). The germline V and J ends were trimmed by 0 bases and 7 bases, with 7 bases remaining between them. The CDR3 contains 12 residues. The CDR3 region is CASSLGQIEAFF. The CDR3 DNA follows: TGTGCCAGCAGCTTGGGGCAGATTGAAGCTTTCTTT. Full variable domain (remainder filled in from reference TRBV5-4 and TRBJ1-1): ETGVTQSPTHLIKTRGQQVTLRCSSQSGHNTVSWYQQALGQGPQFIFQYYREEENGRGNFPPRFSGLQFPNYSSELNVNALELDDSALYLCASSLGQIEAFFGQGTRLTVV.

V usage is TRBV20-1 and J usage is TRBJ1-6, with no clear D. Trimming removed 0 bases from V and 3 bases from J, with 9 bases in between. The CDR3 has 15 residues. From germline, CDR1 is DFQATT and CDR2 SNEGSKA (reference sequence). The DNA for the CDR3 is TGCAGTGCTAGAGAGAGGAGGAGCTATAATTCACCCCTCCACTTT. This encodes CSARERRSYNSPLHF.

The chain recombines TRBV11-1 with TRBJ2-7; a weak D match, TRBD1 (6 bases). Per germline, CDR1 SGHAT and CDR2 FQDESV (reference sequence). This CDR3 spans 14 amino acids. V was cut by 7 bases and J by 3 bases, with 16 bases left in between. The DNA for the CDR3 is TGTGCCAGCACCGCCCGGGACAAAGACTACGAGCAGTACTTC. Its translation is CASTARDKDYEQYF.

The J gene is TRBJ2-1, the V gene TRBV20-1; TRBD1 matches at 10 bases. Germline loops: CDR1 DFQATT, CDR2 SNEGSKA (reference sequence). V was pared by 4 bases and J by 5 bases, with 8 bases of the junction left unmatched. The CDR3 consists of 15 residues. This CDR3 is CSATTGTGEHNEQFF. DNA of the CDR3: TGCAGTGCTACTACCGGGACAGGGGAACACAATGAGCAGTTCTTC.

This clonotype was picked up one time. The chain uses TRBV7-9 and TRBJ1-1; D is uncertain. Trimming removed 2 bases at V and 7 bases at J, with 11 bases between. Germline V gene lookup returns CDR1 SEHNR and CDR2 FQNEAQ (reference sequence). The CDR3 loop spans 13 amino acids. This CDR3 is CASSLTGRDEAFF. The CDR3 DNA reads TGTGCCAGCAGCTTAACGGGGAGGGATGAAGCTTTCTTT.

The chain carries TRBV30 and TRBJ2-7; D ambiguous. The germline gives CDR1 GTSNPN, CDR2 SVGIG (reference sequence). V shed 5 bases and J shed 2 bases, with 7 bases lying between them. The CDR3 extends over 11 amino acids. The CDR3 nucleotides are TGTGCCTGGTTAGATGCCTACGAGCAGTACTTC. As protein: CAWLDAYEQYF.

J is TRBJ2-5 and V is TRBV29-1, with 13 bases that match TRBD2. Germline loops: CDR1 SQVTM, CDR2 ANQGSEA. With V trimmed by 6 bases and J by 2 bases, 6 bases remained unmatched. The CDR3 runs to 15 residues. The CDR3 is CSVSGLAGIQETQYF. In nucleotides, the CDR3 is TGCAGCGTCTCGGGACTAGCGGGGATTCAAGAGACCCAGTACTTC.

The rearrangement links TRBV19 to TRBJ1-6; the match to TRBD1 covers 8 bases. Trimming removed 5 bases from V and 9 bases from J; junction bases left unmatched: 6. The CDR3 runs 14 residues. Germline-derived CDR1 and CDR2 are LNHDA and SQIVND (reference sequence). The CDR3 DNA is TGTGCCAGTAGTCCCCGGACAGGGCCTTCACCCCTCCACTTT. Its translation: CASSPRTGPSPLHF.

The chain is built from TRBV7-9 and TRBJ2-3; D is uncertain. This CDR3 comprises 14 residues. Germline V lookup: CDR1 SEHNR, CDR2 FQNEAQ (reference sequence). V was trimmed by 5 bases and J by 0 bases, leaving 9 bases between them. DNA for the CDR3: TGTGCCAGCAGCCCTTACACTAGCACAGATACGCAGTATTTT. This sequence encodes CASSPYTSTDTQYF.

V usage is TRBV30 and J usage is TRBJ1-1; D is undetermined. V was clipped by 7 bases and J by 0 bases, with 6 bases between them. The CDR3 length is 11 residues. The germline CDR1 and CDR2 sequences are GTSNPN and SVGIG (reference sequence). The CDR3 bases are TGTGCCTTAAAAATGAACACTGAAGCTTTCTTT. Amino acids: CALKMNTEAFF.

The chain uses TRBV29-1 and TRBJ2-1; D gene unclear. V shed 6 bases and J shed 0 bases, with 12 bases lying between them. CDR3 size: 14 residues. Germline V gene sequence: CDR1 SQVTM, CDR2 ANQGSEA. This CDR3 reads CSVQDRGSYNEQFF. Here the CDR3 DNA reads TGCAGCGTGCAGGACCGCGGCTCCTACAATGAGCAGTTCTTC.

The rearrangement links TRBV9 to TRBJ1-2; no clear D. This CDR3 comprises 13 residues. Trimming shortened V by 7 bases and J by 0 bases, and 10 bases separated the two germline ends. Germline V gives CDR1 SGDLS, CDR2 YYNGEE. The CDR3 protein is CASRSGSNYGYTF. CDR3 nucleotides: TGTGCCAGCCGGAGTGGGTCTAACTATGGCTACACCTTC.

The rearrangement uses TRBV29-1 and TRBJ1-1, with unresolved D. Trimming stripped 4 bases from V and 0 bases from J, with 6 bases between. CDR1 is SQVTM, CDR2 ANQGSEA, per germline. This CDR3 contains 12 residues. CDR3 nucleotide sequence: TGCAGCGTTGGCCGGTTGAACACTGAAGCTTTCTTT. Protein sequence: CSVGRLNTEAFF.

The J gene is TRBJ2-7, the V gene TRBV12-3 or TRBV12-4, with a possible D match to TRBD2 (5 bases). V lost 2 bases and J 3 bases, leaving 8 bases between the germline ends. The CDR3 runs to 13 residues. The CDR3 DNA follows: TGTGCCAGCAGTTTAACGGACTTCTACGAGCAGTACTTC. As protein: CASSLTDFYEQYF.